This paragraph reports one T cell receptor beta chain. Trimming left V 3 bases short and J 0 bases short, with 10 bases between. Germline V gene sequence: CDR1 SGHNT, CDR2 YYREEE (reference sequence). The CDR3 is 15 amino acids. The sample belongs to a study of T-cell reconstitution after alpha-beta-depleted transplantation in children. A library of TCRbeta sequences, prepared with unique molecular identifiers, was generated. TCRdb fed the PCR reads into MiXCR, producing one record per CDR3 protein. Of about 78,000 distinct CDR3 sequences in the sample, about 14% are singletons; the top ten hold about 26%.

Specimen: PBMCs, mostly from graft donor cells, collected 180 days after TCRalphabeta/CD19-depleted stem cell transplant. V is TRBV5-4 and J is TRBJ2-1; D gene unclear. This TCR came from a male patient aged 2 to 9 who had a stem cell transplant for acute lymphoblastic leukemia, so the T cells may come from the graft donor. The CDR3 loop reads CASSYPRGSYNEQFF. The CDR3 nucleotides read TGTGCCAGCAGCTACCCCCGCGGCTCCTACAATGAGCAGTTCTTC.